This T cell receptor (beta chain) originates from a study of OX40 agonist ivuxolimab in advanced cancers. Germline CDR1 and CDR2: MGHRA and YSYEKL. Trimming cost V 3 bases and J 2 bases; bases outside gene matches: 1. This CDR3 contains 14 residues. The assay was immunoSEQ multiplex PCR, and TCRdb's table has in-frame clones only and misses some. This table holds tens of thousands of clones, approximately 84% found once. The sequenced sample was CD4+ or CD8+ T cells sorted from blood, obtained in a trial of the OX40 agonist ivuxolimab. J is TRBJ2-3 and V is TRBV4-1; 8 bases are a match to TRBD2. The TCR comes from an adult with an advanced solid tumor such as melanoma, head and neck, liver or kidney cancer. This chain's CDR3 is CASSQRGDTDTQYF. CDR3 DNA: TGCGCCAGCAGCCAGCGGGGGGACACAGATACGCAGTATTTT.